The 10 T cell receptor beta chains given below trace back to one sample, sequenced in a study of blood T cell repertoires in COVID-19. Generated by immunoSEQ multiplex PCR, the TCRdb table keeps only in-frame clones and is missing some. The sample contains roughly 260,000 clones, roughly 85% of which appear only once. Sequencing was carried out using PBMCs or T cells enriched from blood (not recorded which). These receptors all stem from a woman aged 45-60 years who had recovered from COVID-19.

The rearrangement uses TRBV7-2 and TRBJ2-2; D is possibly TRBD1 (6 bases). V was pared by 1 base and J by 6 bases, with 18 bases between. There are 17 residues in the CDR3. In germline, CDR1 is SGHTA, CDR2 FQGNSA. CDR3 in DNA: TGTGCCAGCAGCTTAGTGGGGACACCCGGCACACCCGGGGAGCTGTTTTTT. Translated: CASSLVGTPGTPGELFF.

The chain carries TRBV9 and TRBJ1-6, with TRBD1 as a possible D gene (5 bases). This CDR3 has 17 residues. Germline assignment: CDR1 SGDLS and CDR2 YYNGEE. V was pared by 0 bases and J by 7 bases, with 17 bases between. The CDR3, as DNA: TGTGCCAGCAGCGTAGCGATCGGGGGGATCGACAATTCACCCCTCCACTTT. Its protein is CASSVAIGGIDNSPLHF.

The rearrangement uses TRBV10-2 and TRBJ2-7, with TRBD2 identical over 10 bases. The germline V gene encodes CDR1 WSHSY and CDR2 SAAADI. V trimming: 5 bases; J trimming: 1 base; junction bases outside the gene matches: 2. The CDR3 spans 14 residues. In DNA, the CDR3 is TGCGCCAGCAGTCGGACTAGCGGATCCTACGAGCAGTACTTC. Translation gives CASSRTSGSYEQYF.

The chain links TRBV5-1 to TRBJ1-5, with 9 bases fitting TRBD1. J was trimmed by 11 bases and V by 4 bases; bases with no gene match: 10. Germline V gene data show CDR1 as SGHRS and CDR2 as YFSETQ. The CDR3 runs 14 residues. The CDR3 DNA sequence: TGCGCCAGCAGCGAGGGACAGGGTCACACGGCCCAGCATTTT. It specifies CASSEGQGHTAQHF.

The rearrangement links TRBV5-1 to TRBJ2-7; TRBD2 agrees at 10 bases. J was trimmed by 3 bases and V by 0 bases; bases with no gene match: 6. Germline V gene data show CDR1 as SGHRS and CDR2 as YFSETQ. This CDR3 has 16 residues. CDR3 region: CASSLGLAGEIYEQYF. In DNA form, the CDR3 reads TGCGCCAGCAGCTTGGGGCTAGCGGGAGAAATCTACGAGCAGTACTTC.

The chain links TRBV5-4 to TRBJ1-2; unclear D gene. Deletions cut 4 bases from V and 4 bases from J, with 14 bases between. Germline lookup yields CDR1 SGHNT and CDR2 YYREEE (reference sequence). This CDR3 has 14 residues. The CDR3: CASSPISPPYGYTF. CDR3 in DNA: TGTGCCAGCAGCCCTATTAGTCCCCCCTATGGCTACACCTTC.

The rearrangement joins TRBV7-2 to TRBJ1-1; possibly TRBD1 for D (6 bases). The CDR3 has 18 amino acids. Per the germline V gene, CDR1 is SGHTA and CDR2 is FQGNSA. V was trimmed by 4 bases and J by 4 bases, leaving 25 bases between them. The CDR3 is CASSSPTAVRGRSTEAFF. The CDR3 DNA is TGTGCCAGCAGCTCGCCCACTGCCGTCAGGGGTAGGAGCACTGAAGCTTTCTTT.

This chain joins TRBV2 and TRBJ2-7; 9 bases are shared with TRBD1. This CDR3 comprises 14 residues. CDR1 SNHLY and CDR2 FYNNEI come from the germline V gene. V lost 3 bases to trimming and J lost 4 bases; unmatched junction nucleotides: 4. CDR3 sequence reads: CASSDRDREYEQYF. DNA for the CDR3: TGTGCCAGCAGTGATAGGGACAGGGAGTACGAGCAGTACTTC.

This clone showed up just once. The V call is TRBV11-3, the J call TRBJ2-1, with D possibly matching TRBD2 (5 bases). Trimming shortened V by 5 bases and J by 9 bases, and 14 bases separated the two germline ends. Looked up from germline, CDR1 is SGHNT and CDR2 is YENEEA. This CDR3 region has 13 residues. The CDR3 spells CASSIKNAGEQFF. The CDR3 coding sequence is TGTGCCAGCAGCATAAAGAATGCGGGTGAGCAGTTCTTC.

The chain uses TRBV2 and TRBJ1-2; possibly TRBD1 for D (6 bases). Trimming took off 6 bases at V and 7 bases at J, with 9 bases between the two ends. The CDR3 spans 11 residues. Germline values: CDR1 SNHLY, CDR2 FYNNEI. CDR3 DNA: TGTGCCAGCAGGACAGGTAGTGGCTACACCTTC. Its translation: CASRTGSGYTF.